This T cell receptor beta chain is from a study of T-cell reconstitution after alpha-beta-depleted transplantation in children. Study-level results: Some patients' high day-60 TCRbeta diversity was traced to surviving recipient T cells and thymic progenitors. Alpha-beta T cells about two months after transplant reportedly derived from several hundred expanded graft clones.

The V end was cut by 7 bases, the J end by 8 bases, with 17 bases between. CDR1 MGHRA and CDR2 YSYEKL come from the germline V gene. This CDR3 has 13 amino acids. This clonotype was counted only a few times. What it recognizes is unknown. TCRbeta library construction was performed incorporating unique molecular identifiers. From the PCR reads, TCRdb called clonotypes with MiXCR, one entry per CDR3 protein. The data contain about 490,000 distinct CDR3 sequences, 10% to 13% of them seen just once; the ten biggest clones take up approximately 2%. This chain connects TRBV4-1 to TRBJ1-2; no definite D call. The source is a child aged 2-15 years with inherited bone marrow failure, due to receive a stem cell transplant. This material consisted of PBMCs, taken before TCRalphabeta/CD19-depleted stem cell transplant. Written as DNA, the CDR3 is TGCGCCAGCAAGGAAGGGAAGGGAGGGGGCTACACCTTC. Amino acids: CASKEGKGGGYTF.